This T cell receptor (beta chain) is from a study of radiation and T cells in renal cell carcinoma. General observations from the study: Tumor samples were small regions of approximately 1 g. Irradiated tumors held more dominant CDR3 motifs than control tumors. Top tumor clonotypes rose in blood 2 weeks post-radiation, then contracted.

Assay used: immunoSEQ multiplex PCR; TCRdb lists only in-frame clones, some missing. The table lists several thousand clones, around 50% of them singletons. As concerns this clone: The antigen remains unidentified.

Treatment meaning: 15 Gy SBRT to primary tumor, nephrectomy 4 weeks later. Nephrectomy followed 15 Gy stereotactic body radiation by 4 weeks. The source was tumor tissue, collected from a patient whose treatment included radiotherapy and nephrectomy. The TCR comes from a man between 60 and 70 years old with renal cell carcinoma.

CDR3 DNA sequence: TGCACCAGCAGCCAAGGACTAGCGGGCACCGGGGAGCTGTTTTTT. Its protein product is CTSSQGLAGTGELFF. J is TRBJ2-2 and V is TRBV1; the D call TRBD2 from the table was never checked on the DNA. TRBV1 is flagged as a pseudogene. This CDR3 has 15 residues.